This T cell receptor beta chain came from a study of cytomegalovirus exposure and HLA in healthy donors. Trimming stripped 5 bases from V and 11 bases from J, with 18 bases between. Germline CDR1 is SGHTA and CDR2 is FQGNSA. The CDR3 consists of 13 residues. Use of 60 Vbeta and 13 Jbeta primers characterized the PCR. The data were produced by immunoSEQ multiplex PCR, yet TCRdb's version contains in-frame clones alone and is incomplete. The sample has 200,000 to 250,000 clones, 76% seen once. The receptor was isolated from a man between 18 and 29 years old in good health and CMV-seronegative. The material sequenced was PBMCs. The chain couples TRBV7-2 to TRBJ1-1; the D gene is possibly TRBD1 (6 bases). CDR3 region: CASSPSGGLGAFF. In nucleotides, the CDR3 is TGTGCCAGCAGCCCATCGGGGGGCCTAGGGGCTTTCTTT.